One sample yielded the 20 T cell receptor beta chains listed below, sequenced in a study of monozygotic twins with inflammatory bowel disease. TCRdb reprocessed the 5' RACE reads; each CDR3 protein has one entry and no DNA is given. The sample holds approximately 380,000 distinct CDR3 sequences. Sequences were obtained from blood. The receptors stem from a human donor with ulcerative colitis or Crohn's disease, or a healthy co-twin of an affected twin (not recorded which).

V and J are TRBV5-1 and TRBJ2-5; TCRdb picks TRBD1, but there is no DNA to check that call. The length of the CDR3 is 14 residues. Germline V gene data show CDR1 as SGHRS and CDR2 as YFSETQ. The CDR3 reads CASSLFSRGETQYF.

J is TRBJ2-7 and V is TRBV20-1. The CDR3 totals 11 residues. Germline values: CDR1 DFQATT, CDR2 SNEGSKA (reference sequence). The CDR3 sequence is CSATYGNEQYF.

The J gene is TRBJ2-7, the V gene TRBV7-2; TCRdb indicates TRBD1, and absent DNA this call remains unverified. CDR1 SGHTA and CDR2 FQGNSA come from the germline V gene. CDR3 length: 15 amino acids. CDR3 region: CASSLIRGGDYEQYF.

The gene calls are TRBV6-1 and TRBJ2-7; absent DNA, TCRdb's TRBD1 call cannot be checked. The germline gives CDR1 MNHNS, CDR2 SASEGT. The CDR3 covers 20 residues. This CDR3 reads CASSAPHPQGREKGPYEQYF.

J is TRBJ2-5 and V is TRBV28; TCRdb's assignment of TRBD2 cannot be checked, as there is no DNA. The CDR3 totals 16 residues. Germline CDR1 MDHEN, CDR2 SYDVKM. The CDR3 loop reads CASSSWGSRTKETQYF.

The gene calls are TRBV9 and TRBJ1-3. The CDR3 sequence is 15 residues long. The V gene's germline CDR1 is SGDLS and CDR2 YYNGEE. The CDR3 here is CASSVGSSSGNTIYF.

This chain joins TRBV10-2 and TRBJ2-5; the TCRdb call, TRBD1, lacks DNA for checking. The CDR3 is 16 amino acids. Germline values: CDR1 WSHSY, CDR2 SAAADI. The CDR3 sequence: CASMWTGGAPVETQYF.

The chain uses TRBV6-6 and TRBJ1-1. The CDR3 contains 14 residues. Germline V CDR1 and CDR2: MNHNY, SVGAGI (reference sequence). The CDR3 reads CASSPEALNTEAFF.

The CDR3 loop is CASSQGMFPTGTRTTEAFF. V gene TRBV4-1 combines with J gene TRBJ1-1; TCRdb's assignment of TRBD1 cannot be checked, as there is no DNA. CDR3 size: 19 residues. CDR1 is MGHRA and CDR2 is YSYEKL in the germline V gene.

CDR3 in amino acids: CASSIGVQVYNEQFF. The chain links TRBV19 to TRBJ2-1. The CDR3 runs 15 residues. Germline-derived CDR1 and CDR2 are LNHDA and SQIVND (reference sequence).

The genes are TRBV5-4 and TRBJ1-2. Germline V gene lookup returns CDR1 SGHNT and CDR2 YYREEE (reference sequence). This CDR3 is 15 amino acids long. CDR3 region: CASSLRKITFYGYTF.

J is TRBJ2-7 and V is TRBV20-1; the D call of TRBD1 rests on TCRdb alone, since no DNA is present to check it. Germline-derived CDR1 and CDR2 are DFQATT and SNEGSKA (reference sequence). The CDR3 extends over 13 amino acids. The CDR3 spells CSAIQTGAYEQYF.

This chain uses TRBV7-2 with TRBJ1-6. Germline loops: CDR1 SGHTA, CDR2 FQGNSA. The CDR3 is made up of 14 amino acids. CDR3 sequence: CASSLGREGSPLHF.

The chain links TRBV28 to TRBJ2-1; TCRdb selects TRBD1, and the lack of DNA leaves this call unchecked. The germline V gene encodes CDR1 MDHEN and CDR2 SYDVKM. This CDR3 is 15 amino acids long. CDR3 protein: CASRTPGTGYNEQFF.

The gene calls are TRBV7-3 and TRBJ2-7; TCRdb's D gene call, TRBD2, goes unchecked for lack of DNA. CDR1 is SGHTA and CDR2 is FQGTGA in the germline V gene. CDR3 length equals 15 residues. The CDR3 protein is CASSVTGGESYEQYF.

The V gene is TRBV9, the J gene TRBJ1-3. The CDR3 spans 16 residues. Germline V gene lookup returns CDR1 SGDLS and CDR2 YYNGEE. CDR3 residues: CASSAPREGSGNTIYF.

The rearrangement joins TRBV15 to TRBJ2-5; TCRdb's D call, TRBD2, is unchecked because there is no DNA. This CDR3 spans 16 amino acids. Germline lookup yields CDR1 LNHNV and CDR2 YYDKDF (reference sequence). CDR3 sequence reads: CATSPRSLAGKETQYF.

The rearrangement joins TRBV4-3 to TRBJ1-1; there is no DNA to check the TCRdb D call of TRBD1. This CDR3 spans 13 amino acids. The germline gives CDR1 LGHNA, CDR2 YSLEER. The CDR3 sequence: CASSQDRGKGAFF.

The chain uses TRBV20-1 and TRBJ2-1. CDR1 and CDR2 from the germline V gene are DFQATT and SNEGSKA (reference sequence). The CDR3 has 16 amino acids. CDR3 in amino acids: CSASRLKSGSYNEQFF.

This chain connects TRBV5-6 to TRBJ2-3; as DNA is missing, the TRBD2 call by TCRdb cannot be tested. Germline V CDR1 and CDR2: SGHDT, YYEEEE. This CDR3 is built from 14 residues. This CDR3 is CASSLVRVSGTKYF.